This record looks at one TCR beta chain sequence and its context. This clone was observed a handful of times. Its specific antigen is unknown. Base quality data are lacking; no much larger clone is found one base away. This sample stems from a study of neoadjuvant anti-PD-1 for oral cavity cancer (dated by TCRdb to the early 2020s). About the investigation overall: Before curative-intent surgical resection, most patients were given three to four biweekly doses of nivolumab at 3 mg/kg. Patients without progression received a fourth nivolumab dose around day 43 and underwent definitive surgical resection on days 50-56. Responders were defined as patients with complete response, partial response or stable disease by RECIST 1.1; non-responders were defined as patients with progression. There were some 13 patients in the parent correlative cohort, and the response rate was less than 40%.

For survey sequencing, tumor libraries mostly used roughly 5 ug of input genomic DNA, with two replicates for each sample. The immunoSEQ hsTCRbeta kit was used to prepare TCRbeta libraries according to the manufacturer's instructions. The completed libraries were mixed into a single pool at 3 nM, then sequenced with an Illumina NovaSeq 6000 S4 flow cell. The authors' analysis ran thus. Raw data preprocessing and quality control were performed with the immunoSEQ Analyzer. The analysis was restricted to productive rearrangements, with each unique CDR3 amino acid sequence defining a clonotype. Repertoire clonality was estimated as the Gini-Simpson index, which was calculated using the R package tcR. Student's t test was used to compare Gini indices, while Pearson correlation assessed associations with tumor size change. TCRdb obtained this table from immuneACCESS and retained in-frame rearrangements with V and J assigned. These tables miss some clones; where compared with another copy, unresolved V genes account for less than half of the shortfall, and the remainder is unexplained. V and J calls and clone size are copied from that table; D and trimming were computed from the DNA. The sample table contains some 6,000 clones; only one count was recorded for around half of them. The ten largest account for around 7% of the sample.

The paper's findings and limits, for the study overall: TCR analyses included only a few patients per response group, and the authors called for larger cohorts for validation. Higher pretreatment blood Treg/Th17 ratios correlated with higher pretreatment blood TCRbeta clonality and lower post-treatment tumor TCRbeta clonality. Greater tumor shrinkage was correlated with larger post-treatment sizes of preexisting intratumoral clones, suggesting that expansion of preexisting clones contributed to response.

Sequences MNHEY (CDR1) and SMNVEV (CDR2) are obtained from the germline V gene (reference sequence). From V the trimming removes 8 bases and from J it removes 1 base, while the gene matches leave 11 bases of the junction unaccounted for. The CDR3 numbers 16 residues from cysteine through phenylalanine. Only the CDR3 region is kept as DNA, spanning 48 bases read in frame from base 1. This sample's time point label indicates: after neoadjuvant nivolumab, at surgical resection. Patients were newly diagnosed with stage II-IVA oral cavity squamous cell carcinoma and had received no prior systemic or radiation treatment. The cohort consisted of patients with HPV-negative, locally advanced oral cavity squamous cell carcinoma. Samples were obtained from a longitudinal correlative study of a single-arm phase II trial of neoadjuvant nivolumab in oral cavity squamous cell carcinoma. Subject-matched pre- and post-treatment PBMCs and tumors from three responders and three non-responders underwent genomic DNA-based TCRbeta sequencing. For tumor tissue, genomic DNA extraction relied on the Maxwell RSC DNA from Tissue kit.

The clonotype comes from a person aged 35-80 years with oral cavity squamous cell carcinoma. The sample here was tumor tissue, taken after nivolumab (anti-PD-1) treatment. In this chain, TRBV27 is recombined with TRBJ2-5, and 9 bases in between align with TRBD2. The CDR3 here reads CASRTGRGGPQETQYF. The sequence in DNA is TGTGCCAGCCGCACGGGGCGGGGGGGACCCCAAGAGACCCAGTACTTC.